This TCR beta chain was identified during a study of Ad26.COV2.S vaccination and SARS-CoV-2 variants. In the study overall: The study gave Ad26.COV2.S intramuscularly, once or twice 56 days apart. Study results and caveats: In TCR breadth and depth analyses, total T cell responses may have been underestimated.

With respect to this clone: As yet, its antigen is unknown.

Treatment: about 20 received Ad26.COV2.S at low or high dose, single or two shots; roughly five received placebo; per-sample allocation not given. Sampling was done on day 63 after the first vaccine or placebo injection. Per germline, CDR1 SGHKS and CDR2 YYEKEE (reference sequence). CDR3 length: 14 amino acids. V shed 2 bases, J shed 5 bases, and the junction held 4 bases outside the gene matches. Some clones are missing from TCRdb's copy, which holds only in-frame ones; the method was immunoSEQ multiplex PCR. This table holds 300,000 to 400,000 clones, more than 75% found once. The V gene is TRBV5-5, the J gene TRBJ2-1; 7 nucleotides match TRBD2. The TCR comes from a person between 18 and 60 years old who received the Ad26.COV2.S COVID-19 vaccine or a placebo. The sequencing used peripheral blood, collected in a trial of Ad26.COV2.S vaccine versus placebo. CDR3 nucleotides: TGTGCCAGCAGCTTTTTCGCGGGGGACAATGAGCAGTTCTTC. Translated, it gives CASSFFAGDNEQFF. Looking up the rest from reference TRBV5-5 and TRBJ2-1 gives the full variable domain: DAGVTQSPTHLIKTRGQQVTLRCSPISGHKSVSWYQQVLGQGPQFIFQYYEKEERGRGNFPDRFSARQFPNYSSELNVNALLLGDSALYLCASSFFAGDNEQFFGPGTRLTVL.